Given below is one T cell receptor (beta chain) in context. The antigen is undetermined. The method was immunoSEQ multiplex PCR; TCRdb's version includes in-frame clones alone and lacks a portion of them. Of a few million clones in the sample, more than 90% were seen once. The data originate from a study of shared clonotypes between healthy human individuals. CDR3 length: 19 residues. V dropped 3 bases and J dropped 0; count of bases not matched to a gene: 14. In germline, CDR1 is SGHRS, CDR2 YFSETQ. General study results and limits: Several donors showed sharing of 4.5% to 6% of naive CD4 clonotypes. There were few donors, and this limited the genetic and exposure-history diversity represented. Across subsets, estimated richness was generally greater for naive than for memory populations.

The receptor was isolated from a man aged 18 to 29 in good health. This chain joins TRBV5-1 and TRBJ2-2, with 7 bases lining up with TRBD1. The sample was naive CD4+ T cells sorted from blood. The sample's subset: CD45RA+ positively selected. In DNA, the CDR3 is TGCGCCAGCAGCTCTGATGCACACGCCGGGACAGCGAACACCGGGGAGCTGTTTTTT. This gives the protein CASSSDAHAGTANTGELFF.